One T cell receptor beta chain is described in this entry. What it binds is unknown. Repertoires were generated with immunoSEQ multiplex PCR, while TCRdb's copy carries only in-frame clones and drops some. The sample consists of around 100,000 clones, 91% of them appearing once. These data belong to a study of T cell responses to AZD1222 COVID-19 vaccine. Study findings and constraints: At baseline, seropositivity was found in only six or seven AZD1222 recipients. All repertoire sampling was performed exclusively after the peak T cell response. Donors skewed white British and female; clonal diversity was possibly underestimated.

Germline V gene data show CDR1 as KGHSH and CDR2 as LQKENI. This CDR3 contains 15 residues. The J segment lost 0 bases and the V segment lost 4 bases, leaving 2 bases of the junction unmatched. The receptor was derived from an adult in good health. J is TRBJ2-4 and V is TRBV18; 8 bases are a match to TRBD1. The source was peripheral blood, collected on day 0 of AZD1222 vaccination. The CDR3 DNA reads TGTGCCAGCTCACAGGACAGGGCAGCCAAAAACATTCAGTACTTC. Translated: CASSQDRAAKNIQYF.